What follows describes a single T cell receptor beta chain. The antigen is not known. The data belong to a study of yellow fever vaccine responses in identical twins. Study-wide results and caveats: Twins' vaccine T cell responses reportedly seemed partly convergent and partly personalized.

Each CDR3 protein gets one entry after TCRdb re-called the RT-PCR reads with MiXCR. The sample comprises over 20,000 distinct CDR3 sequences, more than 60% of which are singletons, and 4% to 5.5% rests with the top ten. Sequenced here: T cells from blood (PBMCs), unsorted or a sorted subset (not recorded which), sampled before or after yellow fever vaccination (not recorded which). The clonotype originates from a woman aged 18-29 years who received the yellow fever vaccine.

CDR3 protein: CASSPTGLALNEQYF. In nucleotides, the CDR3 is TGTGCCAGCAGCCCGACGGGACTAGCTCTCAACGAGCAGTACTTC. This chain uses TRBV13 with TRBJ2-7; TRBD2 matches at 9 bases. The CDR3 sequence is 15 residues long. Trimming at V came to 5 bases and at J to 5 bases, leaving 10 bases not matched to a gene. Per germline, CDR1 PRHDT and CDR2 FYEKMQ (reference sequence).